The T cell receptor (beta chain) under discussion was sequenced for a study of Tregs in tolerant kidney transplant recipients. General observations from the study: The small number of patients limits these findings pending further validation.

Profiled with immunoSEQ multiplex PCR; TCRdb holds only in-frame clones, not every one. The repertoire includes under 50,000 clones, roughly nine tenths of them detected once, and around 0.7% sits in the top ten. Note on this clone: Its specificity is not known.

Unstimulated Tregs (CD4+CD25+CD127-) and CD4+CD25- non-Tregs were sorted from PBMCs. An overnight rest at 37°C with around 210 IU/ml IL-2 preceded regulatory T cell sorting from thawed PBMCs. The germline V gene has CDR1 MNHEY and CDR2 SVGAGI. V was pared by 5 bases and J by 4 bases, with 12 bases between. CDR3 size: 14 residues. The TCR was taken from a human donor in good health. This sequence joins TRBV6-5 and TRBJ1-3; D gene unclear. Sequencing was carried out using Tregs from blood. In DNA form, the CDR3 reads TGTGCCAGCAGTGAAAGGGTACGCGGAAACACCATATATTTT. Translated: CASSERVRGNTIYF.